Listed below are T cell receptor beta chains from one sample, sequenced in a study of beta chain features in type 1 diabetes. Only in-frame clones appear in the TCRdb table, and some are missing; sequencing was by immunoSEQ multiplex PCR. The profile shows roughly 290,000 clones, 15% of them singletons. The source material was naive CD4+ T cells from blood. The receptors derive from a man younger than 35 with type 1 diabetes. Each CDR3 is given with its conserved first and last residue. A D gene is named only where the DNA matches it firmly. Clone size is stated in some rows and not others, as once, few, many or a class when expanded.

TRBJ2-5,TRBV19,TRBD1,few,CATHPRGLGETQYF,TGTGCCACACATCCAAGGGGGCTCGGGGAGACCCAGTACTTC
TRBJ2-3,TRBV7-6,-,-,CASSPSPRVWGADTQYF,TGTGCCAGCAGCCCCTCACCGCGAGTATGGGGCGCGGATACGCAGTATTTT
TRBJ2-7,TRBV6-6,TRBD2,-,CASSRTSGAYEQYF,TGTGCCAGCAGCCGGACTAGCGGGGCTTACGAGCAGTACTTC
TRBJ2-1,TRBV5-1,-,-,CASSAGGSSYNEQFF,TGCGCCAGCAGCGCAGGGGGGAGCTCCTACAATGAGCAGTTCTTC
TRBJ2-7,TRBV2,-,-,CASSTYRATYEQYF,TGTGCCAGCAGTACATACAGGGCTACCTACGAGCAGTACTTC
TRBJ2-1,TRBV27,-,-,CASSDRQSPFLYNEQFF,TGTGCCAGCAGTGATCGACAGTCCCCTTTTCTCTACAATGAGCAGTTCTTC
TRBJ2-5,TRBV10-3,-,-,CAISEEPVGTQYF,TGTGCCATCAGTGAAGAACCCGTCGGGACCCAGTACTTC
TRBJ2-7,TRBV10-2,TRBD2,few,CASSEYPAGTHYEQYF,TGCGCCAGCAGTGAGTACCCAGCGGGGACCCACTACGAGCAGTACTTC
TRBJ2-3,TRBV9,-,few,CASSAQSPDTQYF,TGTGCCAGCAGCGCCCAGTCTCCAGATACGCAGTATTTT
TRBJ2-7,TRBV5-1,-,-,CASSLATSFYEQYF,TGCGCCAGCAGCTTGGCCACTAGCTTCTACGAGCAGTACTTC
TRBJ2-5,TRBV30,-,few,CAWSQIWSETQYF,TGTGCCTGGAGTCAGATTTGGTCAGAGACCCAGTACTTC
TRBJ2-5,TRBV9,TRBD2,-,CASSVYKRGLPEETQYF,TGTGCCAGCAGCGTATATAAGCGGGGGTTACCAGAAGAGACCCAGTACTTC
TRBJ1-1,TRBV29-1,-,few,CSVEESLNTEAFF,TGCAGCGTTGAAGAGAGTTTGAACACTGAAGCTTTCTTT
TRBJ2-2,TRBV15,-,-,CATSRPDGANTGELFF,TGTGCCACCAGCAGACCAGACGGAGCGAACACCGGGGAGCTGTTTTTT
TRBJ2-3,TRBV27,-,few,CASSPWGLGSTDTQYF,TGTGCCAGCAGTCCCTGGGGCCTAGGGAGCACAGATACGCAGTATTTT
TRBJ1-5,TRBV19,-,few,CASSWQGGSNQPQHF,TGTGCCAGTAGTTGGCAGGGTGGGAGCAATCAGCCCCAGCATTTT
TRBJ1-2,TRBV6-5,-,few,CASSYSTISNYGYTF,TGTGCCAGCAGTTACTCGACTATTTCTAACTATGGCTACACCTTC
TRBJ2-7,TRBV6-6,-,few,CASSSTVSYEQYF,TGTGCCAGCAGTTCGACAGTCTCCTACGAGCAGTACTTC
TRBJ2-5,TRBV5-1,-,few,CASSSQGWETQYF,TGCGCCAGCAGCTCACAGGGTTGGGAGACCCAGTACTTC
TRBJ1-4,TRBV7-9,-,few,CASSLQRREKLFF,TGTGCCAGCAGCCTACAGAGACGGGAAAAACTGTTTTTT
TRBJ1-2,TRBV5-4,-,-,CASSILRVPNYGYTF,TGTGCCAGCAGCATCCTTCGAGTGCCTAACTATGGCTACACCTTC
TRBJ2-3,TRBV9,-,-,CASSASLDTQYF,TGTGCCAGCAGCGCGTCCTTAGATACGCAGTATTTT
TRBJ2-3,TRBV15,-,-,CATSRRSDTQYF,TGTGCCACCAGCAGACGTTCGGATACGCAGTATTTT
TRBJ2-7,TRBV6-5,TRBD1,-,CASSPRDSFYEQYF,TGTGCCAGCAGTCCCCGGGACAGCTTCTACGAGCAGTACTTC
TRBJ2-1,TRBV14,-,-,CASSQARLGNNEQFF,TGTGCCAGCAGCCAAGCTCGACTAGGGAACAATGAGCAGTTCTTC
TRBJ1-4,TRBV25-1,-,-,CASSDISGAAEKLFF,TGTGCCAGCAGTGATATATCGGGAGCGGCTGAAAAACTGTTTTTT
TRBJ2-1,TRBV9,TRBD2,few,CASGLASFSYNEQFF,TGTGCCAGCGGACTAGCGAGTTTCTCCTACAATGAGCAGTTCTTC
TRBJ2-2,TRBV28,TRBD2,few,CASSLTSGRELFF,TGTGCCAGCAGTTTGACTAGCGGGAGGGAGCTGTTTTTT
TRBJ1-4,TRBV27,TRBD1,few,CASSFNRGVNEKLFF,TGTGCCAGCAGTTTTAACAGGGGGGTCAATGAAAAACTGTTTTTT
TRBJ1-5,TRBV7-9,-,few,CASSLGGTGNQPQHF,TGTGCCAGCAGCTTAGGCGGGACGGGCAATCAGCCCCAGCATTTT
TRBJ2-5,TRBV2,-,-,CASKWLAQETQYF,TGTGCCAGCAAGTGGCTAGCCCAAGAGACCCAGTACTTC
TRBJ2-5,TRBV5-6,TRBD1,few,CASFGQGGETQYF,TGTGCCAGCTTCGGACAGGGCGGGGAGACCCAGTACTTC
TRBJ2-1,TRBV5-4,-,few,CASSLGGIPGEQFF,TGTGCCAGCAGCTTGGGGGGCATCCCGGGTGAGCAGTTCTTC
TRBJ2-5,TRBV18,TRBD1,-,CASSAGGRETQYF,TGTGCCAGCTCAGCAGGGGGCCGGGAGACCCAGTACTTC
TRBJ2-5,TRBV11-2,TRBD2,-,CASSLSVAGGQETQYF,TGTGCCAGCAGCTTATCAGTAGCGGGAGGTCAAGAGACCCAGTACTTC
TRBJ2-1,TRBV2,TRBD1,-,CASTYRGAQFF,TGTGCCAGCACCTACAGGGGAGCGCAGTTCTTC
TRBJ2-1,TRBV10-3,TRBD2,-,CAISESAGGVNEQFF,TGTGCCATCAGTGAGTCAGCGGGAGGTGTCAATGAGCAGTTCTTC
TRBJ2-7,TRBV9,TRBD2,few,CASSVASGALYEQYF,TGTGCCAGCAGCGTAGCTAGCGGAGCGTTGTACGAGCAGTACTTC
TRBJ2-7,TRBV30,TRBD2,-,CAWSISWTSGRFCEQYF,TGTGCCTGGAGTATTAGCTGGACTAGCGGGCGGTTTTGCGAGCAGTACTTC
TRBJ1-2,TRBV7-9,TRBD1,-,CASSLVGQGSSGYTF,TGTGCCAGCAGCTTAGTGGGACAGGGCTCCTCCGGCTACACCTTC
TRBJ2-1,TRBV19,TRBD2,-,CASSTASGRLYNEQFF,TGTGCCAGTAGTACGGCTAGCGGGAGGTTGTACAATGAGCAGTTCTTC
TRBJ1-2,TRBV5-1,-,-,CASSPEGGYGYTF,TGCGCCAGCAGCCCGGAGGGGGGGTATGGCTACACCTTC
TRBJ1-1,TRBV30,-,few,CAWRGASWRNTEAFF,TGTGCCTGGAGGGGGGCATCATGGAGGAACACTGAAGCTTTCTTT
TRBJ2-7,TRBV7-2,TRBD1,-,CASSPGGQGSQQYF,TGTGCCAGCAGCCCAGGGGGACAGGGGTCGCAGCAGTACTTC
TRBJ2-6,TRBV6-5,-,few,CASTTDYPGANVLTF,TGTGCCAGCACCACCGACTACCCTGGGGCCAACGTCCTGACTTTC
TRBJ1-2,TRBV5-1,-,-,CASSLALDSADGYTF,TGCGCCAGCAGCTTGGCTTTAGATAGTGCCGATGGCTACACCTTC
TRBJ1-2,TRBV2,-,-,CASAVPLYGYTF,TGTGCCAGCGCAGTGCCTCTCTATGGCTACACCTTC
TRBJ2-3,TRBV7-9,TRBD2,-,CASSYKRGARTDTQYF,TGTGCCAGCAGCTATAAGCGGGGGGCCCGCACAGATACGCAGTATTTT
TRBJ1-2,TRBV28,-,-,CASRPEGYGYTF,TGTGCCAGCAGGCCAGAGGGCTATGGCTACACCTTC
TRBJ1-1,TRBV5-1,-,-,CASSLGTTVNTEAFF,TGCGCCAGCAGCTTGGGCACCACGGTGAACACTGAAGCTTTCTTT
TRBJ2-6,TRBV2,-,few,CASSTSPYSGANVLTF,TGTGCCAGCAGTACGAGCCCCTACTCTGGGGCCAACGTCCTGACTTTC
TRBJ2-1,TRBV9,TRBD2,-,CASSAWTSSYNEQFF,TGTGCCAGCAGCGCTTGGACTAGCTCCTACAATGAGCAGTTCTTC
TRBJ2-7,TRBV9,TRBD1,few,CASSERQGTYEQYF,TGTGCCAGCAGCGAGAGACAGGGGACGTACGAGCAGTACTTC
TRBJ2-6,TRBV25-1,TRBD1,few,CASSEAGQGSGANVLTF,TGTGCCAGCAGTGAAGCGGGACAGGGTTCTGGGGCCAACGTCCTGACTTTC
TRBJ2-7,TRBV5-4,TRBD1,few,CASSARTGAYEQYF,TGTGCCAGCAGCGCCCGGACAGGGGCCTACGAGCAGTACTTC